This TCR beta chain derives from a study of blood T cells in healthy people across ages. On the study more broadly: Template switching caught about one barcoded beta molecule for each two T cells. Whole-study findings and limits: The percentage of naive T cells correlated strongly with TCR beta diversity. Older individuals had lower TCR beta diversity per million T cells (the decline was roughly linear).

The length of the CDR3 is 15 residues. The ends were cut back, 1 base at V and 6 bases at J, with 14 bases in the middle. The germline V gene has CDR1 LGHNA and CDR2 YSLEER. Through a sample-barcoded 5' primer and a J-beta primer mix, a second PCR was run for roughly 6 to 11 cycles. TCRdb passed the 5' RACE reads through MiXCR, listing each CDR3 protein once. This sample has 1.2 million to 1.5 million distinct CDR3 sequences, with around 59% found just once. Note on this clonotype: The antigen is undetermined.

The rearrangement uses TRBV4-3 and TRBJ2-3; maybe TRBD1 (7 bases). Source material: blood. This sequence was found in a man in his late teens or twenties in good health. CDR3 loop: CASSQVGGGEDTQYF. The CDR3 region has the DNA TGCGCCAGCAGCCAAGTAGGAGGGGGCGAGGATACGCAGTATTTT.